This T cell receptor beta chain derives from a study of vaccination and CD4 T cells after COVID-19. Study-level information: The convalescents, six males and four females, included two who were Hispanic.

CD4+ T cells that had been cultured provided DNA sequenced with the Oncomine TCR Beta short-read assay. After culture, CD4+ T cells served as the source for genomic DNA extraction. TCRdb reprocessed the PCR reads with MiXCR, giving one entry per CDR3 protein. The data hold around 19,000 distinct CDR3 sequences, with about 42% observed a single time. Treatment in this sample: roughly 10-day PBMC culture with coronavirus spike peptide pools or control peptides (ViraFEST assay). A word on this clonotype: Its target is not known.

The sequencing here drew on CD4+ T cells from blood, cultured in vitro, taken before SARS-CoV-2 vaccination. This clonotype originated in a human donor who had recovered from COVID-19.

The CDR3 coding sequence is TGTGCCAGCAGCTTAAGCCTGGACAGCCTCTATGGCTACACCTTC. Amino acids: CASSLSLDSLYGYTF. This chain uses TRBV7-8 with TRBJ1-2; D might be TRBD1 (6 bases). This CDR3 comprises 15 residues. Trimming took 2 bases from V and 4 from J, leaving 14 bases between them. Germline CDR1 SGHVS, CDR2 FQNEAQ.